A selection of T cell receptor beta chains follows, all from one sample in a study of blood T cell repertoires in COVID-19. Method: immunoSEQ multiplex PCR; TCRdb's copy keeps in-frame clones and lacks some. The profile covers approximately 94,000 clones, with about 79% appearing a single time and around 25% taken by the ten largest. The sample taken for sequencing was peripheral blood. Receptors originate from a man aged 55-75 years with acute or convalescent COVID-19. CDR3s include the opening cysteine and the closing phenylalanine or tryptophan. D genes are given only for firm matches. Only some rows state a clone size, as once, few, many or a class for expanded clones.

V	size	D	J	CDR3	DNA
TRBV6-6	NA	TRBD2	TRBJ2-2	CASSFGTSGNTGELFF	TGTGCCAGCAGTTTCGGGACTAGCGGGAACACCGGGGAGCTGTTTTTT
TRBV12-5	NA	TRBD1	TRBJ2-3	CASGRQGEGVYDTQYF	TGTGCTAGTGGCCGACAGGGAGAGGGGGTTTATGATACGCAGTATTTT
TRBV6-2/TRBV6-3	NA	NA	TRBJ1-5	CASSYLGQLNQPQHF	TGTGCCAGCAGTTACTTAGGACAGTTAAATCAGCCCCAGCATTTT
TRBV20-1	NA	NA	TRBJ1-1	CSASSSGTFRGTFF	TGCAGTGCTAGTTCCTCCGGGACATTTAGGGGCACTTTCTTT
TRBV5-6	NA	NA	TRBJ2-5	CASSLGRRWETQYF	TGTGCCAGCAGCTTGGGGCGGCGGTGGGAGACCCAGTACTTC
TRBV4-3	once	TRBD1	TRBJ2-7	CASSRVFEDRPFYEQYF	TGCGCCAGCAGCCGAGTCTTCGAGGACAGGCCCTTCTACGAGCAGTACTTC
TRBV28	NA	TRBD1	TRBJ1-2	CASSSLHTRQGTLYGYTF	TGTGCCAGCAGTTCTTTACATACTCGACAGGGGACACTCTATGGCTACACCTTC
TRBV30	few	NA	TRBJ1-2	CAWSSGRYGYTF	TGTGCCTGGAGTTCAGGGAGGTATGGCTACACCTTC
TRBV10-3	NA	NA	TRBJ1-1	CAISDQADMNTEAFF	TGTGCCATCAGTGACCAGGCGGACATGAACACTGAAGCTTTCTTT
TRBV5-1	NA	NA	TRBJ2-3	CASSYIATDTQYF	TGCGCCAGCAGCTACATCGCCACAGATACGCAGTATTTT
TRBV4-1	NA	NA	TRBJ1-1	CASSQDRRERNTEAFF	TGCGCCAGCAGCCAAGATCGCCGGGAACGGAACACTGAAGCTTTCTTT
TRBV5-1	once	NA	TRBJ1-1	CASSLVSGNTEAFF	TGCGCCAGCAGCTTGGTCTCGGGGAACACTGAAGCTTTCTTT
TRBV18	NA	NA	TRBJ2-3	CASSRLTTSTDTQYF	TGTGCCAGCTCACGACTAACCACTAGCACAGATACGCAGTATTTT
TRBV20-1	NA	NA	TRBJ2-7	CSASNSQGGYEQYF	TGCAGTGCTAGTAACAGCCAGGGGGGCTACGAGCAGTACTTC
TRBV5-6	NA	NA	TRBJ1-2	CASSLNRNYGYTF	TGTGCCAGCAGCTTGAACAGAAACTATGGCTACACCTTC
TRBV7-9	NA	NA	TRBJ2-2	CASARIVGSENTGELFF	TGTGCCAGCGCCAGGATTGTGGGGAGCGAGAACACCGGGGAGCTGTTTTTT
TRBV5-1	NA	TRBD1	TRBJ1-1	CASSSTDRGIFGNTEAFF	TGCGCCAGCAGCTCGACGGACAGGGGGATATTTGGGAACACTGAAGCTTTCTTT
TRBV19	NA	TRBD1	TRBJ1-1	CASRKQGLNTEAFF	TGTGCCAGTAGGAAACAGGGGTTGAACACTGAAGCTTTCTTT
TRBV6-1	NA	NA	TRBJ1-2	CASSEGGLGYGYTF	TGTGCCAGCAGTGAAGGGGGGCTGGGCTATGGCTACACCTTC
TRBV5-6	NA	NA	TRBJ1-5	CASSRLTVQDQPQHF	TGTGCCAGCAGCCGATTGACAGTCCAAGATCAGCCCCAGCATTTT
TRBV2	NA	NA	TRBJ1-4	CASRTRQGGEKLFF	TGTGCCAGCAGAACTAGGCAGGGAGGGGAAAAACTGTTTTTT
TRBV5-1	NA	TRBD1	TRBJ1-5	CASSLGTGNQPQHF	TGCGCCAGCAGCTTGGGGACAGGGAATCAGCCCCAGCATTTT
TRBV2	NA	NA	TRBJ1-4	CASSEQGYEKLFF	TGTGCCAGCAGTGAACAGGGGTACGAAAAACTGTTTTTT
TRBV9	NA	NA	TRBJ2-1	CASNPLGAAGEQFF	TGTGCCAGCAATCCACTGGGGGCCGCGGGTGAGCAGTTCTTC
TRBV6-4	NA	NA	TRBJ2-2	CASSVQGGTGELFF	TGTGCCAGCAGTGTCCAGGGGGGCACCGGGGAGCTGTTTTTT
TRBV28	NA	NA	TRBJ2-5	CASSPTGGTQETQYF	TGTGCCAGCAGTCCCACCGGGGGAACCCAAGAGACCCAGTACTTC
TRBV7-2	NA	NA	TRBJ2-1	CASSRDFNEQFF	TGTGCCAGCAGCCGAGACTTCAATGAGCAGTTCTTC
TRBV6-6	NA	NA	TRBJ2-3	CASRRRSTDTQYF	TGTGCCAGCAGGCGGAGGAGCACAGATACGCAGTATTTT
TRBV11-2	NA	NA	TRBJ2-5	CASSLESGRWETQYF	TGTGCCAGCAGCTTAGAATCAGGGAGGTGGGAGACCCAGTACTTC
TRBV7-9	few	NA	TRBJ2-2	CASRPSTSSLAGELFF	TGTGCCAGCAGACCGTCAACTAGTTCCTTAGCCGGGGAGCTGTTTTTT
TRBV5-4	medium-sized	NA	TRBJ1-1	CASTGENTEAFF	TGTGCCAGCACCGGAGAGAACACTGAAGCTTTCTTT
TRBV19	NA	NA	TRBJ1-2	CASHPTGVHYGYTF	TGTGCCAGTCACCCTACGGGGGTACACTATGGCTACACCTTC
TRBV4-2	NA	NA	TRBJ1-1	CASSQGGREYSEAFF	TGTGCCAGCAGCCAAGGAGGTAGGGAGTACTCTGAAGCTTTCTTT
TRBV18	once	TRBD1	TRBJ1-5	CASSRYPRGLNQPQHF	TGTGCCAGCTCACGCTATCCTAGGGGGCTAAATCAGCCCCAGCATTTT
TRBV5-1	NA	TRBD1	TRBJ2-7	CASSLMGGDRGFLEQYF	TGCGCCAGCAGCTTGATGGGTGGGGACAGGGGGTTTCTCGAGCAGTACTTC
TRBV10-3	NA	NA	TRBJ1-2	CAISEYLTGQSYGYTF	TGTGCCATCAGTGAGTACCTGACAGGCCAGAGCTATGGCTACACCTTC
TRBV5-1	NA	TRBD2	TRBJ2-2	CASSPSGGITGELFF	TGCGCCAGCAGCCCTAGCGGGGGAATCACCGGGGAGCTGTTTTTT
TRBV5-6	NA	TRBD1	TRBJ2-5	CASSMTGRKTQETQYF	TGTGCCAGCAGCATGACAGGGCGGAAAACTCAAGAGACCCAGTACTTC
TRBV6-5	few	NA	TRBJ1-6	CASSSTGSPLHF	TGTGCCAGCAGTTCAACCGGGTCACCCCTCCACTTT
TRBV7-9	NA	TRBD1	TRBJ2-2	CASSPDFFRGNRNTGELFF	TGTGCCAGCAGCCCCGATTTTTTCAGGGGGAACCGGAACACCGGGGAGCTGTTTTTT
TRBV11-2	NA	TRBD2	TRBJ2-5	CASSTGLAGAQETQYF	TGTGCCAGCAGCACCGGACTAGCGGGGGCCCAAGAGACCCAGTACTTC
TRBV7-3	NA	TRBD1	TRBJ2-2	CASSLSTGQSNTGELFF	TGTGCCAGCAGCCTAAGCACGGGACAGTCGAACACCGGGGAGCTGTTTTTT
TRBV10-1	NA	NA	TRBJ2-7	CASSDRDTYDLLEQYF	TGCGCCAGCAGTGACCGGGACACTTACGACCTACTGGAGCAGTACTTC
TRBV6-2/TRBV6-3	NA	TRBD1	TRBJ1-5	CASSRQGNSNQPQHF	TGTGCCAGCAGTAGACAGGGGAATAGCAATCAGCCCCAGCATTTT
TRBV3-1/TRBV3-2	NA	TRBD1	TRBJ1-4	CASSQGRDRGRLANEKLFF	TGTGCCAGCAGCCAAGGCCGGGACAGGGGGCGTTTGGCTAATGAAAAACTGTTTTTT
TRBV18	NA	NA	TRBJ1-5	CASSPLDSSNQPQHF	TGTGCCAGCTCACCACTGGACAGTAGCAATCAGCCCCAGCATTTT
TRBV4-3	NA	TRBD2	TRBJ2-3	CASSQQQGLAGRTDTQYF	TGCGCCAGCAGCCAACAACAAGGACTAGCGGGTCGCACAGATACGCAGTATTTT